This T cell receptor beta chain comes out of a study of blood T cell repertoires in COVID-19 (dated by TCRdb to 2020 to 2021). With regard to the full study: Samples covering the acute and convalescent phases of COVID-19 were provided by collaborators in the United States, Italy and Spain. Where available, HLA class I and class II types were obtained from metadata supplied by the sample provider rather than from assay-based typing. The samples were drawn from the first 160 participants of the ongoing ImmuneRACE study and from under 1,500 subjects provided by 6 global collaborators. The dataset comprised deeply sampled blood TCRbeta repertoires from subjects exposed to, actively infected with, or recovered from COVID-19. A freely available public database, intended as a resource for researchers studying the immune response to SARS-CoV-2, is where the repertoires were released. The material from the prospective study consisted of cDNA or gDNA derived from T cells, B-cell-depleted T cells, or PBMCs. The sample metadata nearly always contained a de-identified subject ID, COVID-19 status, age in years and sex.

TCRbeta CDR3 regions were amplified from genomic DNA by means of the immunoSEQ Assay, a bias-controlled multiplex PCR. As for how the authors treated the data: Nucleated cell counts per sample were estimated from amplification of reference gene primers within the assay. Sequence reads were collapsed and filtered to measure the absolute abundance of every unique TCRbeta CDR3 rearrangement. For each sample, productive Simpson clonality was calculated as the square root of Simpson's diversity index across productive rearrangements. TCRdb provides this immuneACCESS table in a form limited to in-frame rearrangements. Some clones are lacking; in checked studies, under half of them reflect an unresolved V gene, and why the rest are absent is not known. The V and J calls and clone size are taken from that table; D and trimming were inferred from the DNA. Recorded for this sample are around 400,000 clones; 70% to 90% of them occurred a single time. 2.3% of the sample belongs to the ten largest clones.

A word on this clone: Its binding antigen is unknown. No clone much larger than this one lies a single base away; base qualities are absent.

As encoded in the germline V gene, CDR1 is SGHDN while CDR2 is FVKESK. The CDR3 runs 18 amino acids, cysteine and phenylalanine included. Only the CDR3 region is kept as DNA, spanning 54 bases read in frame from base 1. Trimming removed 3 bases from V and 4 bases from J; the gene matches leave 13 bases unexplained. What the work shows at the level of the full study, not this receptor alone: The quantity of clinical and demographic metadata differed by source and by participant and was supplied without curation.

At one collaborating source in Seattle, patients were enrolled during active infection and were followed longitudinally through the course of disease. Each collaborating institution followed its own protocols to collect whole blood in K2EDTA tubes. For TCRbeta analysis, collaborators shipped samples in one of three forms: frozen whole blood, isolated PBMCs, or DNA extracted from either of those sample types. This sequence originates from a woman aged 55-69 years with COVID-19, enrolled during active disease. The chain employs TRBV14 and TRBJ1-3; TRBD1 lines up with 9 middle nucleotides. Sequenced sample: peripheral blood. The CDR3 has the sequence CASSQARDRETGGNTIYF. The DNA sequence is as follows: TGTGCCAGCAGCCAGGCCCGGGACAGGGAAACGGGCGGAAACACCATATATTTT.